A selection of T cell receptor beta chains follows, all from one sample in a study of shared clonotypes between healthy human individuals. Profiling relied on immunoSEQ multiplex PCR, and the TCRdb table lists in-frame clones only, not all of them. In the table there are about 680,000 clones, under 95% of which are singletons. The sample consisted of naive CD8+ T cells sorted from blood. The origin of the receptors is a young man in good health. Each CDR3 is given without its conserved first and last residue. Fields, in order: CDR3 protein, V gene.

CDR3 protein: ASSLEGLANNQETQY; V gene: TRBV5-6
CDR3 protein: AWNTDSWNEQY; V gene: TRBV30
CDR3 protein: ASNGGTQKNIQY; V gene: TRBV7-9
CDR3 protein: ASSLVGSTPRGELF; V gene: TRBV11-2
CDR3 protein: ASSLSVVAKNIQY; V gene: TRBV27
CDR3 protein: ASRMNTGELF; V gene: TRBV2
CDR3 protein: ATSRGQGSGDTQY; V gene: TRBV15
CDR3 protein: ASSDGLAEETQY; V gene: TRBV5-4
CDR3 protein: ASSPDRGRNQPQH; V gene: TRBV6-6
CDR3 protein: ASSYSGTTGEQY; V gene: TRBV6-5
CDR3 protein: ASSGLSGNTEAF; V gene: TRBV9
CDR3 protein: AISEKSSSVEF; V gene: TRBV10-3
CDR3 protein: ASSETEAF; V gene: TRBV2
CDR3 protein: ASSEAMSFEQY; V gene: TRBV6-1
CDR3 protein: ASSGTGSYNEQF; V gene: TRBV5-4
CDR3 protein: ASSPNAGTSGRMPYEQY; V gene: TRBV28
CDR3 protein: ASSVRPEEYYEQY; V gene: TRBV9
CDR3 protein: ASSSLMLDNEQF; V gene: TRBV7-9
CDR3 protein: ASSSQTGSYEQY; V gene: TRBV7-9
CDR3 protein: ATSRDRLSNTEAF; V gene: TRBV15
CDR3 protein: ASSSSRTGGIGVHYGYT; V gene: TRBV27
CDR3 protein: ASSLRFSGLAGVGHEQF; V gene: TRBV13
CDR3 protein: ASSLVSSGLANYEQY; V gene: TRBV28
CDR3 protein: ASPDTDTQY; V gene: TRBV2